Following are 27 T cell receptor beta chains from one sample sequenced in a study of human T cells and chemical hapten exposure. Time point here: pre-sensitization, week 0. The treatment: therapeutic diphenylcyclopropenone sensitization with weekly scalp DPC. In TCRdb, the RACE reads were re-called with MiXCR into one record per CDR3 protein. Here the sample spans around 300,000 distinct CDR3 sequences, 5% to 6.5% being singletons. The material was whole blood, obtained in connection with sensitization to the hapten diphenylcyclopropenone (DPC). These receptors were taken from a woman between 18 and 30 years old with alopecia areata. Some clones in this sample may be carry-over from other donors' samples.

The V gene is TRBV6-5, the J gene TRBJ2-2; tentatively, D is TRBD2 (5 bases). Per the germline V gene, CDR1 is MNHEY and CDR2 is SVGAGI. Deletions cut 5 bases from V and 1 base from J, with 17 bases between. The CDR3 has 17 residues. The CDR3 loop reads CASSLTFGVGNTGELFF. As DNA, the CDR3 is TGTGCCAGCAGTCTAACCTTCGGGGTGGGGAACACCGGGGAGCTGTTTTTT.

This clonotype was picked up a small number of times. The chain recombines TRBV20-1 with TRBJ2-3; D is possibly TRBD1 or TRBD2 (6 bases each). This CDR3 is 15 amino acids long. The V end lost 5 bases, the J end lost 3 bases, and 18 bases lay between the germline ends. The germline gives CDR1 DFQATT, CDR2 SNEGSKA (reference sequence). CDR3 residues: CSASGRGGRTDTQYF. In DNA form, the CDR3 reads TGCAGTGCTTCCGGCAGAGGGGGGCGGACAGATACGCAGTATTTT.

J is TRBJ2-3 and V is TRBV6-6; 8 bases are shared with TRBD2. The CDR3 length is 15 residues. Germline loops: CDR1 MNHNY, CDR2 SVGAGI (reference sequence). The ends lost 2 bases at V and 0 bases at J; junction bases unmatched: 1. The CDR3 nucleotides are TGTGCCAGCAGTTACGCTAGCGGGAGCACAGATACGCAGTATTTT. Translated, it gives CASSYASGSTDTQYF.

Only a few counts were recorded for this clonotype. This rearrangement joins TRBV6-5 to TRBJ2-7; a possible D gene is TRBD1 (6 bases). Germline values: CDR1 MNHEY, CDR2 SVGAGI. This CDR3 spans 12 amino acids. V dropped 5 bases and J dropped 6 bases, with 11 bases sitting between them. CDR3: CASSTGSGEQYF. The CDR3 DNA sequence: TGTGCCAGCAGTACAGGGAGCGGCGAGCAGTACTTC.

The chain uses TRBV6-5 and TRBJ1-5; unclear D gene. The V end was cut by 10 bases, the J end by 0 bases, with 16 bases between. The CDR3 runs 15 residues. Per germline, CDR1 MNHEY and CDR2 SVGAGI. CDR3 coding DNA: TGTGCCACCCCTCCCCGACCACATAGCAATCAGCCCCAGCATTTT. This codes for CATPPRPHSNQPQHF.

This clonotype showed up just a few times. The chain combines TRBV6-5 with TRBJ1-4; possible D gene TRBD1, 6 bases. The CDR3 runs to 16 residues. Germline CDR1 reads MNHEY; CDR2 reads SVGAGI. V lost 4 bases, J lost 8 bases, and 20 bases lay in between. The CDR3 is CASSSPGGRGNEKLFF. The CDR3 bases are TGTGCCAGCAGTTCTCCGGGGGGCAGGGGTAACGAAAAACTGTTTTTT.

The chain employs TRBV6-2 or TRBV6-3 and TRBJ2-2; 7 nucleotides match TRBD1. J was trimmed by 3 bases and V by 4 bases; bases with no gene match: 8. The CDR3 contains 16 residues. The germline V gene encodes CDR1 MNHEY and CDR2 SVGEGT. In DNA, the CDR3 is TGTGCCAGCAGTTTCATCCAGGGGGTCGACACCGGGGAGCTGTTTTTT. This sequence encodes CASSFIQGVDTGELFF.

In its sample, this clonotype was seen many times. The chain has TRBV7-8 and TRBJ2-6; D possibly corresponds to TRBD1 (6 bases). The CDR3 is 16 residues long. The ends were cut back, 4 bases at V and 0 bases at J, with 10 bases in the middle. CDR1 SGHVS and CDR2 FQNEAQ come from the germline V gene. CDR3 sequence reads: CASSSYRVSGANVLTF. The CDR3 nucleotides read TGTGCCAGCAGCTCCTACAGGGTCTCTGGGGCCAACGTCCTGACTTTC.

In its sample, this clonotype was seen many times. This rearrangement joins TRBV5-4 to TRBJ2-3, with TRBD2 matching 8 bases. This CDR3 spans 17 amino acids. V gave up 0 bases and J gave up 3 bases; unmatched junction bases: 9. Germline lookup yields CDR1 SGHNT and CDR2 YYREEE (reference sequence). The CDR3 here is CASSLVVGGAGTDTQYF. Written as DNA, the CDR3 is TGTGCCAGCAGCTTGGTTGTCGGGGGGGCCGGAACAGATACGCAGTATTTT.

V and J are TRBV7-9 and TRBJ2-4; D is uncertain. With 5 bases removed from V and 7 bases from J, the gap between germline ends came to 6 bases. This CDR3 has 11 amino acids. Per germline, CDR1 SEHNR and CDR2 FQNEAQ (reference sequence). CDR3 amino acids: CASSHSNIQYF. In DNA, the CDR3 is TGTGCCAGCAGCCATAGCAACATTCAGTACTTC.

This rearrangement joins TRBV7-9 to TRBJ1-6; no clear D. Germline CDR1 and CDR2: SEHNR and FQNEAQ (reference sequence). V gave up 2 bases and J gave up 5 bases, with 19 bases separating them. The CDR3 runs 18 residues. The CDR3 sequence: CASSLPQRRPLNNSPLHF. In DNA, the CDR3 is TGTGCCAGCAGCTTACCCCAACGCCGCCCCCTAAATAATTCACCCCTCCACTTT.

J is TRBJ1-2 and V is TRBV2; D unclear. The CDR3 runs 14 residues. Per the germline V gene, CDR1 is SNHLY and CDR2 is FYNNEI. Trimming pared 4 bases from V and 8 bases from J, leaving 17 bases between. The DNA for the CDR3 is TGTGCCAGCAGTGGACTCCGGGTCGAATGGGGCTACACCTTC. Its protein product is CASSGLRVEWGYTF.

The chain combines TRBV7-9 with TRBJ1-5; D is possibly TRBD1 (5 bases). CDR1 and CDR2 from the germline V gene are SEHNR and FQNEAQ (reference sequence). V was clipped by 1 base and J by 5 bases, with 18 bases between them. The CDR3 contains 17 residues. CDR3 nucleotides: TGTGCCAGCAGCTTAGGGTCGCAGGGAGGTATTCATCAGCCCCAGCATTTT. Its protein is CASSLGSQGGIHQPQHF.

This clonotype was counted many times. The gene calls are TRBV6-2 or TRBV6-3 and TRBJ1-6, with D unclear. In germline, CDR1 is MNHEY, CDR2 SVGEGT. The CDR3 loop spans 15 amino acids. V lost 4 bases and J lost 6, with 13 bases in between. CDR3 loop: CASSFYTTANSPLHF. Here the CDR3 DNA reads TGTGCCAGCAGTTTCTACACCACAGCTAATTCACCCCTCCACTTT.

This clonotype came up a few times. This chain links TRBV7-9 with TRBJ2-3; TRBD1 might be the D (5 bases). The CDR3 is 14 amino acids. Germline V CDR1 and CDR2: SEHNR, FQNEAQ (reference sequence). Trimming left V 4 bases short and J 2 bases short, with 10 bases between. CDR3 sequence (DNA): TGTGCCAGCAGCTCACGACAGTTCACAGATACGCAGTATTTT. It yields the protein CASSSRQFTDTQYF.

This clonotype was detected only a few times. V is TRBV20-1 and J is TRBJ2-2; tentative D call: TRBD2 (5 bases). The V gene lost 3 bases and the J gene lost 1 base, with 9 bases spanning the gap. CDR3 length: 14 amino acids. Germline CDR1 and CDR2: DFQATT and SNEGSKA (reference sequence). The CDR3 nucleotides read TGCAGTGCTAGTTTCGCGGGGAACACCGGGGAGCTGTTTTTT. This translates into CSASFAGNTGELFF.

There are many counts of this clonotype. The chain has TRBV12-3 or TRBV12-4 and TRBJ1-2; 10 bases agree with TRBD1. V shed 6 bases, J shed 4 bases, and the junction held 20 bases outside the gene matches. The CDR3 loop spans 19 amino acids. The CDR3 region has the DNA TGTGCCAGCAGCCACTCTAGTCGGGACAGGGGCGTCCATGGCTATGGCTACACCTTC. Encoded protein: CASSHSSRDRGVHGYGYTF.

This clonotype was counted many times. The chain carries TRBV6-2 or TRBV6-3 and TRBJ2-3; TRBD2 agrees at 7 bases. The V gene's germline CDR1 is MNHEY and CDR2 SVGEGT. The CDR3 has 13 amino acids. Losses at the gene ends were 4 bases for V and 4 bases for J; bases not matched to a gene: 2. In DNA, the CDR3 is TGTGCCAGCAGTTTAGGACTAGCAGATACGCAGTATTTT. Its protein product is CASSLGLADTQYF.

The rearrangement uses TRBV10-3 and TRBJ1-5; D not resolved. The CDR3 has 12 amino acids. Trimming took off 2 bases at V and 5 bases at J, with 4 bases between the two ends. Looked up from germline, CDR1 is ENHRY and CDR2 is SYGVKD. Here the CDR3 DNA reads TGTGCCATCAGTGAGGCGGATCAGCCCCAGCATTTT. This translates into CAISEADQPQHF.

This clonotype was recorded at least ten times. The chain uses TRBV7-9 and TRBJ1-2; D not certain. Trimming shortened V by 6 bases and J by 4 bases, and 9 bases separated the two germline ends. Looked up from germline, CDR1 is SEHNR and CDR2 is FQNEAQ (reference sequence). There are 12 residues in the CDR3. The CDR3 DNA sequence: TGTGCCAGCAGTCAAAACTTCTATGGCTACACCTTC. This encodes CASSQNFYGYTF.

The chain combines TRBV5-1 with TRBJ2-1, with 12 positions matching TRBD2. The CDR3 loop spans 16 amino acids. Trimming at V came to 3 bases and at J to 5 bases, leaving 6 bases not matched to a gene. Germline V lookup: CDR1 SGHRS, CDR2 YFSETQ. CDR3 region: CASSSRLAGADNEQFF. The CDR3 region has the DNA TGCGCCAGCAGCTCACGACTAGCGGGGGCGGACAATGAGCAGTTCTTC. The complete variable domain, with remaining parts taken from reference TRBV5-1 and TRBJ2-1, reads KAGVTQTPRYLIKTRGQQVTLSCSPISGHRSVSWYQQTPGQGLQFLFEYFSETQRNKGNFPGRFSGRQFSNSRSEMNVSTLELGDSALYLCASSSRLAGADNEQFFGPGTRLTVL.

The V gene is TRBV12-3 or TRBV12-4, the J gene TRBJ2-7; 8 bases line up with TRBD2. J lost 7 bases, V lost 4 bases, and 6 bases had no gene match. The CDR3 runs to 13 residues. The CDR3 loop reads CASSSVAGKEQYF. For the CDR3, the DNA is TGTGCCAGCAGTTCCGTAGCGGGGAAAGAGCAGTACTTC.

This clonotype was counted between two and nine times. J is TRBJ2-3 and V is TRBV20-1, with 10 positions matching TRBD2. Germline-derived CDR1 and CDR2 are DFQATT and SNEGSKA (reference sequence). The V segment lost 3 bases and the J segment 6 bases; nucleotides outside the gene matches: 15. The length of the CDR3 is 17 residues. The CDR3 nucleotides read TGCAGTGCTAGTACCCCTAGCGGGGGCCACCCTACGGATACGCAGTATTTT. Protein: CSASTPSGGHPTDTQYF.

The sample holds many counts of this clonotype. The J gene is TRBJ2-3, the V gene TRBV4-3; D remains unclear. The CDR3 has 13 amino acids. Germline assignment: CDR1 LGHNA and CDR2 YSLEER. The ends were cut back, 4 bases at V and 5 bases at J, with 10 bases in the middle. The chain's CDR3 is CASSPRLGDTQYF. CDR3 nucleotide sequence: TGCGCCAGCAGCCCCAGACTGGGAGATACGCAGTATTTT.

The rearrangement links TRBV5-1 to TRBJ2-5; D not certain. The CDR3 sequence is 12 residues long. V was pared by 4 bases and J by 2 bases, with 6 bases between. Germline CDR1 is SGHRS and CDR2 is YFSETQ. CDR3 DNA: TGCGCCAGCAGCACATATCAAGAGACCCAGTACTTC. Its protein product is CASSTYQETQYF.

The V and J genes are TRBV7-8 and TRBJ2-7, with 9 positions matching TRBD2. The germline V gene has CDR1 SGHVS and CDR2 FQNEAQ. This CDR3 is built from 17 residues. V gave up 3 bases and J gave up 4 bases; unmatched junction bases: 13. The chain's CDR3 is CASSFPPGLAWRYEQYF. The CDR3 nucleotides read TGTGCCAGCAGCTTCCCTCCGGGACTAGCATGGAGGTACGAGCAGTACTTC.

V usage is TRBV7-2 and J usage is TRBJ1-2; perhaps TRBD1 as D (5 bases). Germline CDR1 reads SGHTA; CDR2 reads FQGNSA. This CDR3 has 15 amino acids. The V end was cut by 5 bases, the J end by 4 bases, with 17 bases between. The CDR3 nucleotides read TGTGCCAGCAGCCCAAGACAGCCGAAGGTCTATGGCTACACCTTC. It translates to CASSPRQPKVYGYTF.